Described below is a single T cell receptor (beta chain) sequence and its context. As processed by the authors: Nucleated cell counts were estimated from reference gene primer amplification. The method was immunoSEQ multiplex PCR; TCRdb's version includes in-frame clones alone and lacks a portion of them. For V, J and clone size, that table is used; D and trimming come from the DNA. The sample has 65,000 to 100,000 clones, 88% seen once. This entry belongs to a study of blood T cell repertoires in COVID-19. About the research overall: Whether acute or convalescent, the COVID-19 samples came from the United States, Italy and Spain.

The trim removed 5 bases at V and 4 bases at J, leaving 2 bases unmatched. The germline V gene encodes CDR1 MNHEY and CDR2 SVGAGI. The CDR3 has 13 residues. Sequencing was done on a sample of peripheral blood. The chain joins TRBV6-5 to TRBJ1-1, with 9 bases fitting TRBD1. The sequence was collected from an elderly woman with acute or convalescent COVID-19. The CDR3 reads CASSLDRGTEAFF. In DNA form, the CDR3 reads TGTGCCAGCAGTCTGGACAGGGGCACTGAAGCTTTCTTT.